This record concerns one T cell receptor beta chain sequence. Its specific antigen is unknown. No clone much larger than this one lies a single base away; base qualities are absent. TCRbeta CDR3 regions were amplified from genomic DNA by means of the immunoSEQ Assay, a bias-controlled multiplex PCR. The study's own analysis went as follows. The number of nucleated cells in each sample was estimated by amplification of reference gene primers within the assay. Sequence reads were collapsed and filtered to measure the absolute abundance of every unique TCRbeta CDR3 rearrangement. For each sample, productive Simpson clonality was calculated as the square root of Simpson's diversity index across productive rearrangements. TCRdb took this table from immuneACCESS and kept in-frame rearrangements with V and J called. Such tables lack part of the clones; where checked against another copy, unresolved V genes explain under half of the gap, and the rest is unexplained. V, J and clone size reflect that table, while D and trimming were determined from the DNA. The sample table holds under 250,000 clones, of which about 83% were seen once. The top ten clones comprise about 4.8% of the sample.

These data are taken from a study of blood T cell repertoires in COVID-19 (TCRdb year 2020). At the level of the whole study: Samples from collaborators originated in the United States, Italy and Spain and spanned both the acute and convalescent phases of COVID-19. The prospective study material was composed of cDNA or gDNA derived from T cells, B-cell-depleted T cells, or PBMCs. Deeply sampled blood TCRbeta repertoires from subjects exposed to, actively infected with, or recovered from COVID-19 were included in the dataset. The repertoires were made available in a free public database intended to serve as a resource for research on the immune response to SARS-CoV-2. The samples were drawn from the first 160 participants of the ongoing ImmuneRACE study and from 1,254 subjects provided by 6 global collaborators. A de-identified subject ID, COVID-19 status, age in years and sex were almost always included in the sample metadata. Where HLA class I and class II types were available, the types were taken from metadata supplied by the sample provider, not from assay-based typing.

Enrolling through a virtual design, the prospective study's participants ranged in age from about 18 to 89 years and lived across roughly 24 United States geographic areas. In the prospective study, participants were assigned to cohorts based on the clinical history participants reported in a screening survey and a study questionnaire. Exposed participants had been in contact with someone with a PCR-confirmed or clinician-diagnosed COVID-19 case within 2 weeks of study entry. In the prospective study, mobile phlebotomists collected whole blood, serum and a nasopharyngeal or oropharyngeal swab from each participant. Over a roughly two-month period, participants in the prospective study had the option of providing additional blood draws and questionnaires. Before DNA extraction, prospective study blood samples were shipped either frozen or at room temperature. Overall study outcomes, separate from this receptor: The quantity of clinical and demographic metadata differed by source and by participant and was supplied without curation.

Source material: PBMCs or T cells enriched from blood (not recorded which). This receptor was identified in a woman in her forties or fifties who had been exposed to COVID-19.

In nucleotides, the sequence is TGTGCCAGCAGTTGGACAGCCCGCTCTGGGACTGAAGCTTTCTTT. Its coded protein is CASSWTARSGTEAFF. Recombination joined TRBV6-5 with TRBJ1-1; TRBD1 might be the D gene, on 6 matching bases. V was cut back by 4 bases and J by 5 bases, leaving a gap of 17 bases between them. From its cysteine to its phenylalanine, the CDR3 spans 15 amino acids. Just the 45-base CDR3 DNA is kept, in frame starting at base 1. CDR1 and CDR2 were assigned from the germline V gene as MNHEY and SVGAGI.